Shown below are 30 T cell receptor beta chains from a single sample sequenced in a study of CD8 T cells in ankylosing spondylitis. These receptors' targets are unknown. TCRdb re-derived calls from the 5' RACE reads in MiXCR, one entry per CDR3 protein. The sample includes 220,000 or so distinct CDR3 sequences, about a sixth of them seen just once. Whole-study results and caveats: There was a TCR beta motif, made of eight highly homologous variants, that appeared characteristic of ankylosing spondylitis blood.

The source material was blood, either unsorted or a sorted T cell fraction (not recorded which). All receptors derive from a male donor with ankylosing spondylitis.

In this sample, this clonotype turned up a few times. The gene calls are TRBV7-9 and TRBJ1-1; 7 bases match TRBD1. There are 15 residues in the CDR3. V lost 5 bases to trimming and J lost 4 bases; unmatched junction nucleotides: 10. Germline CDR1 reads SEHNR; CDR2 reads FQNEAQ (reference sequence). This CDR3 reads CASSPAGGVGTEAFF. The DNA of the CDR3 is TGTGCCAGCAGCCCCGCAGGGGGTGTGGGCACTGAAGCTTTCTTT.

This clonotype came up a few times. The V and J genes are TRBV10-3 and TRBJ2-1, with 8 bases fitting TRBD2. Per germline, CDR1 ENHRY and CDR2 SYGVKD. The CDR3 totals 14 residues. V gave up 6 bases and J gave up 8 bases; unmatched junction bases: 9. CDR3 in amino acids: CAIRSGGLVDEQFF. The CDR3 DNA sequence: TGTGCCATCAGAAGCGGGGGACTTGTGGATGAGCAGTTCTTC.

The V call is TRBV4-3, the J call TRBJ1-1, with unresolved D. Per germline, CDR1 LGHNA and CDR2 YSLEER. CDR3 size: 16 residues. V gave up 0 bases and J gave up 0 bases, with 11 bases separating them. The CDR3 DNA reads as TGCGCCAGCAGCCAAGAGGAAATGGAGATGAACACTGAAGCTTTCTTT. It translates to CASSQEEMEMNTEAFF.

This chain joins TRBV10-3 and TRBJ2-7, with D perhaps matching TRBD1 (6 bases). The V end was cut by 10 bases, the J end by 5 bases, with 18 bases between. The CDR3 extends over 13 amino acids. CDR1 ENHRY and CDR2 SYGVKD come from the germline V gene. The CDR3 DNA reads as TGTGCCAACCGGGACACCTTGCGGGACGAGCAGTACTTC. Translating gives CANRDTLRDEQYF.

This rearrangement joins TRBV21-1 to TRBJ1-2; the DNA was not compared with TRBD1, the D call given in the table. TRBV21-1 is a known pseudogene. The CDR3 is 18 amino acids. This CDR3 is CASSKRTAQLPLFYGYTF. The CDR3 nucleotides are TGTGCCAGCAGTAAAAGGACAGCTCAACTCCCCCTCTTCTATGGCTACACCTTC.

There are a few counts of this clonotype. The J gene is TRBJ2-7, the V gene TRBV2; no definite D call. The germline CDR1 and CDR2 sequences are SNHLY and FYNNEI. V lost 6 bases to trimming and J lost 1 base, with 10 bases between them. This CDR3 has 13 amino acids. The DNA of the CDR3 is TGTGCCAGCAGCGCGATAACATCCTACGAGCAGTACTTC. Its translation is CASSAITSYEQYF.

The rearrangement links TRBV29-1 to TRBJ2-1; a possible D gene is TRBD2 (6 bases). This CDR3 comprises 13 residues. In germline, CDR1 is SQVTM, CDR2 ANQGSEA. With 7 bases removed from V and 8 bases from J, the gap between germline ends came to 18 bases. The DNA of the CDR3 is TGCAGCGCCGCGGACTACGGAGTGGATGAGCAGTTCTTC. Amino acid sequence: CSAADYGVDEQFF.

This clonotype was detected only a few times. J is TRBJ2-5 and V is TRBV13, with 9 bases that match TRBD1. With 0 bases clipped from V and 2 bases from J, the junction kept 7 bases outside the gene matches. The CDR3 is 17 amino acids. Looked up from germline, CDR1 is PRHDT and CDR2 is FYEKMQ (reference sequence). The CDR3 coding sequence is TGTGCCAGCAGCTTAGGAGGGACAGGGAGGCCGCAAGAGACCCAGTACTTC. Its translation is CASSLGGTGRPQETQYF. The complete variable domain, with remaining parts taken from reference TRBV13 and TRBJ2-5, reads AAGVIQSPRHLIKEKRETATLKCYPIPRHDTVYWYQQGPGQDPQFLISFYEKMQSDKGSIPDRFSAQQFSDYHSELNMSSLELGDSALYFCASSLGGTGRPQETQYFGPGTRLLVL.

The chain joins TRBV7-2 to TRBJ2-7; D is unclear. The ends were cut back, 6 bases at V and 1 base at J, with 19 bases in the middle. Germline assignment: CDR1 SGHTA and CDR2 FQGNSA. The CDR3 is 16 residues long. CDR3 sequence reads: CASSSALGIMSYEQYF. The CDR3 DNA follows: TGTGCCAGCAGTTCCGCTCTGGGTATTATGTCCTACGAGCAGTACTTC.

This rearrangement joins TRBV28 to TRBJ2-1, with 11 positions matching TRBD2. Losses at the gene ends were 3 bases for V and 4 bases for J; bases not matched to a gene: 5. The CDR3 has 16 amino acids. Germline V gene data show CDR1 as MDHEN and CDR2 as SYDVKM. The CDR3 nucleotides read TGTGCCAGCAGTTTTGCTAGCGGGGGGCCATACAATGAGCAGTTCTTC. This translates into CASSFASGGPYNEQFF.

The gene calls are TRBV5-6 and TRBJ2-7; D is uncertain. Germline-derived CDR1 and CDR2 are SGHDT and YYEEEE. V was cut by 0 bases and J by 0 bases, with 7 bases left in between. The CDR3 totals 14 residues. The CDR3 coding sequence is TGTGCCAGCAGCTTGGCCGAGAGCTCCTACGAGCAGTACTTC. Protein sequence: CASSLAESSYEQYF.

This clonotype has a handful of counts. Written as DNA, the CDR3 is TGTGCCAGCAGCTTACCAGCCCAAGAGACCCAGTACTTC. Residues: CASSLPAQETQYF. The chain combines TRBV7-9 with TRBJ2-5; D not certain. Germline V lookup: CDR1 SEHNR, CDR2 FQNEAQ (reference sequence). The CDR3 has 13 residues. Trimming took 2 bases from V and 1 from J, leaving 5 bases between them. Combining the CDR3 with reference TRBV7-9 and TRBJ2-5 gives the whole variable domain DTGVSQNPRHKITKRGQNVTFRCDPISEHNRLYWYRQTLGQGPEFLTYFQNEAQLEKSRLLSDRFSAERPKGSFSTLEIQRTEQGDSAMYLCASSLPAQETQYFGPGTRLLVL.

The CDR3 coding sequence is TGTGCCAGCAGCTACGGACTAGCGGATATTTCTTACGAGCAGTACTTC. Translating gives CASSYGLADISYEQYF. The rearrangement links TRBV6-2 or TRBV6-3 to TRBJ2-7; the match to TRBD2 covers 10 bases. Germline loops: CDR1 MNHEY, CDR2 SVGEGT. The V segment lost 6 bases and the J segment 4 bases; nucleotides outside the gene matches: 12. This CDR3 is 16 amino acids long.

The CDR3 nucleotides read TGTGCCAGCATTTCCGGGACAGGGCGTCAAAATGAGCAGTTCTTC. Translating gives CASISGTGRQNEQFF. The V gene is TRBV6-5, the J gene TRBJ2-1; 9 positions agree with TRBD1. CDR1 MNHEY and CDR2 SVGAGI come from the germline V gene. This CDR3 contains 15 residues. J was trimmed by 7 bases and V by 7 bases; bases with no gene match: 11.

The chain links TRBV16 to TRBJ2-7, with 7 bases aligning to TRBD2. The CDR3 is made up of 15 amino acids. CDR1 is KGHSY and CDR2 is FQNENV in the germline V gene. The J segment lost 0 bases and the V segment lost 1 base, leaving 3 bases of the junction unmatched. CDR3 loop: CASSQWEGPSYEQYF. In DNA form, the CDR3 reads TGTGCCAGCAGCCAATGGGAGGGCCCCTCCTACGAGCAGTACTTC.

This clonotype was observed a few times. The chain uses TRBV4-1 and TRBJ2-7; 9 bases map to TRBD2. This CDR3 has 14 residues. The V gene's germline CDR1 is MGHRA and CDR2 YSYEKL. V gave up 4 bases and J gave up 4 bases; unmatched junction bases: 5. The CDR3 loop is CASSPRLAVYEQYF. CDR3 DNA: TGCGCCAGCAGCCCCCGACTAGCGGTTTACGAGCAGTACTTC.

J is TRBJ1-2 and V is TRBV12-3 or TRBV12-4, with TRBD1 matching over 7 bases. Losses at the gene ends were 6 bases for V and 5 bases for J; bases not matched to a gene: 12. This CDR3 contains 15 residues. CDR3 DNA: TGTGCCAGCAGCCCCCGCGGGACAGCAATTTATGGCTACACCTTC. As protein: CASSPRGTAIYGYTF.

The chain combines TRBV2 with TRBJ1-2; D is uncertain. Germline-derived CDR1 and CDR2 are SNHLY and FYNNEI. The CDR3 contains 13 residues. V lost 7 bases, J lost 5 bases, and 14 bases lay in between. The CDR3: CASTDRAEYGYTF. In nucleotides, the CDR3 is TGTGCCAGCACCGATCGGGCAGAATATGGCTACACCTTC.

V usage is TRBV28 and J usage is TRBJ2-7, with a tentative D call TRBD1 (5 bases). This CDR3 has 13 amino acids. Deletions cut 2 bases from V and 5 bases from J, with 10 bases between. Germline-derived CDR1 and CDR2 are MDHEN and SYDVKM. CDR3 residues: CASSLAQTDEQYF. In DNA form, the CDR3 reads TGTGCCAGCAGTTTAGCCCAGACAGACGAGCAGTACTTC.

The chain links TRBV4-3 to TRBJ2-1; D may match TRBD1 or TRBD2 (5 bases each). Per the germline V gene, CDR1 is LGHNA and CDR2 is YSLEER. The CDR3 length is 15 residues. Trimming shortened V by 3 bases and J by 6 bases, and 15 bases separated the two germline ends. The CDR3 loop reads CASSHDRLGGNEQFF. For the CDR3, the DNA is TGCGCCAGCAGCCATGATAGACTTGGGGGCAATGAGCAGTTCTTC.

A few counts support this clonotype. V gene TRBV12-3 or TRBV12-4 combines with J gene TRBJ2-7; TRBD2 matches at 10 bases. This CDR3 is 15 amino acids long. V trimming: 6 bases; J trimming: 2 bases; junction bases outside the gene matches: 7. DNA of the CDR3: TGTGCCAGCAGGCATTCTAGCGGGGGCCCCTACGAGCAGTACTTC. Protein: CASRHSSGGPYEQYF.

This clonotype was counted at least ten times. CDR3 region: CASSESLPYNEQFF. CDR3 coding DNA: TGTGCCAGCAGTGAATCACTCCCCTACAATGAGCAGTTCTTC. The chain has TRBV6-4 and TRBJ2-1; no clear D. The CDR3 length is 14 residues. Trimming pared 3 bases from V and 2 bases from J, leaving 8 bases between. Germline lookup yields CDR1 MRHNA and CDR2 SNTAGT.

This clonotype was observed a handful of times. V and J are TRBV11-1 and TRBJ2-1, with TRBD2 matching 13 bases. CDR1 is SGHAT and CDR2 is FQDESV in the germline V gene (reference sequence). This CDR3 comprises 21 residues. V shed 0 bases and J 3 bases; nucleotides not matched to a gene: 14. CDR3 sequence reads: CASSLAHGLAGVVDGYNEQFF. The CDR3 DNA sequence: TGTGCCAGCAGCTTAGCGCACGGACTAGCGGGAGTCGTCGATGGCTACAATGAGCAGTTCTTC.

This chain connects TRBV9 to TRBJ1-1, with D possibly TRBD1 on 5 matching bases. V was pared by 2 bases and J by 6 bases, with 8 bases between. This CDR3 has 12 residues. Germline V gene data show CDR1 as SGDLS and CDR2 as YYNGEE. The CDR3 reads CASSVGGAEAFF. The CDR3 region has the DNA TGTGCCAGCAGCGTTGGAGGGGCTGAAGCTTTCTTT.

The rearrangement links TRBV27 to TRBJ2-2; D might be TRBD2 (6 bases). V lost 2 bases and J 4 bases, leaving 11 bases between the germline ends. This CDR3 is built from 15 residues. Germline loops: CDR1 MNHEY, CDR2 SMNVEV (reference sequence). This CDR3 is CASSLVGAGTGELFF. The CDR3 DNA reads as TGTGCCAGCAGTTTAGTGGGAGCGGGCACCGGGGAGCTGTTTTTT.

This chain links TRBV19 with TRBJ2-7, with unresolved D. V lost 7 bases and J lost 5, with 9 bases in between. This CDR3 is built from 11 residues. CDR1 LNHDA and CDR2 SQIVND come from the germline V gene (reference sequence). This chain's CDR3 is CASNWCDEQYF. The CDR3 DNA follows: TGTGCCAGTAATTGGTGCGACGAGCAGTACTTC.

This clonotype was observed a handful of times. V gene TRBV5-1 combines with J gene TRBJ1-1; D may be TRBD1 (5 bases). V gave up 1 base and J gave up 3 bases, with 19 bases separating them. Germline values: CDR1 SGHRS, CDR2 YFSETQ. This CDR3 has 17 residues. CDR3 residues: CASSLTRVLELDTEAFF. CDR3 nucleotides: TGCGCCAGCAGCTTGACCAGGGTATTAGAATTGGACACTGAAGCTTTCTTT.

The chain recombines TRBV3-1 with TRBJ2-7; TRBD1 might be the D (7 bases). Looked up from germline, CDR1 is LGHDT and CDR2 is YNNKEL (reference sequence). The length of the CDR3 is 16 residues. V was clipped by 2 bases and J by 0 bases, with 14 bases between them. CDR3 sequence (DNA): TGTGCCAGCAGCCAACAGGGGGGCTTATCCTCCTACGAGCAGTACTTC. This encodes CASSQQGGLSSYEQYF.

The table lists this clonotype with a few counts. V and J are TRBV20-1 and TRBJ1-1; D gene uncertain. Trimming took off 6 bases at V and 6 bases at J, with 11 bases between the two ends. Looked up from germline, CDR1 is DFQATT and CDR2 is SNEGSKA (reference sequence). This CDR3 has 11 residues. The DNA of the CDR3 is TGCAGTGCGGCAGGCTTGCCTGAAGCTTTCTTT. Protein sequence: CSAAGLPEAFF.

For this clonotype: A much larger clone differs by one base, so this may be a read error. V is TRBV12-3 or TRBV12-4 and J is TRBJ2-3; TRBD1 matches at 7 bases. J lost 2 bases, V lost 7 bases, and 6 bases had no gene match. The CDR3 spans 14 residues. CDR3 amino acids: CASNDRDTTDTQYF. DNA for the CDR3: TGTGCCAGCAACGACAGGGACACCACAGATACGCAGTATTTT.